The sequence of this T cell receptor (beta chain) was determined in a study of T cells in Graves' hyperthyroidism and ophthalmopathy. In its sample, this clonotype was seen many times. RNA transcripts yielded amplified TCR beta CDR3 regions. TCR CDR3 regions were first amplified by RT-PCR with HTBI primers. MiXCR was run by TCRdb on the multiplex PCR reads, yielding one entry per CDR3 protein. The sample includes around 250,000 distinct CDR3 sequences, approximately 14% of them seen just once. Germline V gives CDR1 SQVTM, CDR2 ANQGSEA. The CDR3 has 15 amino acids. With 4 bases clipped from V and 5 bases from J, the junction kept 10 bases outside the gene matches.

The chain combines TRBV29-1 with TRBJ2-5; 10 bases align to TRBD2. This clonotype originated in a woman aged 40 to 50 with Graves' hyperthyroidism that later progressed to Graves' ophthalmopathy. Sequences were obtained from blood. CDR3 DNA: TGCAGCGTTGGGCCGGTAGCGGGAGGTGGTGAGACCCAGTACTTC. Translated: CSVGPVAGGGETQYF.